This T cell receptor (beta chain) was captured by sequencing in a study of T-cell memory formation after mild COVID-19. CDR1 and CDR2 from the germline V gene are MNHEY and SVGEGT. The CDR3 totals 15 residues. V shed 7 bases and J 0 bases; nucleotides not matched to a gene: 8. MiXCR, run by TCRdb on the 5' RACE reads, gives a single entry per CDR3 protein. The data hold tens of thousands of distinct CDR3 sequences, with 10% to 15% observed a single time. This clonotype has a count of ten or more. The source is an adult woman who had mild COVID-19 (a few samples of this study predate the infection). Cell type and time point are not known. Sequencing was performed on PBMCs or a T cell subset sorted from them (not recorded which). The chain couples TRBV6-2 or TRBV6-3 to TRBJ2-7; 8 bases are a match to TRBD1. The DNA of the CDR3 is TGTGCCAGCACCGTAGATGGGACAGGCTCCTACGAGCAGTACTTC. As protein: CASTVDGTGSYEQYF.